This TCR beta chain appears in the sequencing data of a study of shared clonotypes between healthy human individuals. Of note for this clone: The antigen remains undetermined.

TCRdb keeps only in-frame clones here, not all; method: immunoSEQ multiplex PCR. The sample has around 2,000,000 clones, about 95% seen once; the top ten hold under 1.5%. Positive CCR7 selection of CD45RO-negative cells yielded the naive CD8 cells, and terminally differentiated effector memory CD45RA+ cells were excluded. In germline, CDR1 is MDHEN, CDR2 SYDVKM. V was cut by 6 bases and J by 5 bases, with 14 bases left in between. The CDR3 is 14 residues long. Study outcomes and limitations: For naive CD4 cells, 4% to 5% of clonotypes were shared across a few donors. The study found lower generation probabilities in non-shared clonotypes than in those shared by all four donors.

V gene TRBV28 combines with J gene TRBJ1-5; perhaps TRBD1 as D (5 bases). This clonotype originated in a man in his late teens or twenties in good health. Source material: naive CD8+ T cells sorted from blood. This CDR3 reads CASRHDSNHQPQHF. In DNA form, the CDR3 reads TGTGCCAGCAGGCATGACAGTAACCATCAGCCCCAGCATTTT.